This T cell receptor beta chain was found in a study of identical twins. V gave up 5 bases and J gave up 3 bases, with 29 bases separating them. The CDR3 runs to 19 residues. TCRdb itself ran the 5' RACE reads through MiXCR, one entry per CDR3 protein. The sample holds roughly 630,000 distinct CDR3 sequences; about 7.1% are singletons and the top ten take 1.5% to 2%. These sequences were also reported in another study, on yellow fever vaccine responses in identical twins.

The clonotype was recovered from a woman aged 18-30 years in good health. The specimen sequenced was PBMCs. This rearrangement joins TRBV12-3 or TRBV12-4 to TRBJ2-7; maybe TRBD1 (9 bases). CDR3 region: CASSRQGVLAGPANYEQYF. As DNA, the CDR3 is TGTGCCAGCAGTAGACAGGGGGTTTTAGCGGGACCCGCGAACTACGAGCAGTACTTC.